This T cell receptor beta chain derives from a study of CD8+ T cells in alopecia areata. At the level of the study: Dosing spanned 6 to 18 months on tofacitinib, then 6 months off drug. Regarding the study as a whole: Clonality exceeded that of normal scalp in lesional scalp, most notably in alopecia totalis/universalis.

Specified treatment: oral pan-JAK inhibitor, 5-10 mg twice daily. It was cDNA, reverse transcribed from extracted RNA, that served as the sequencing template. The protocol was immunoSEQ multiplex PCR, while the TCRdb copy is restricted to in-frame clones and leaves out a portion. The table has around 160,000 clones, less than 80% seen once; the top ten hold over 12%. Germline CDR1 is KGHSH and CDR2 is LQKENI. Trimming left V 3 bases short and J 2 bases short, with 11 bases between. The CDR3 spans 15 residues. A note on this clone: Its antigen remains unknown.

Sequencing was performed on CD4+ T cells sorted from blood, taken at week 24, from a patient treated with tofacitinib. The clonotype originates from a human donor with alopecia areata. This chain uses TRBV18 with TRBJ1-5; D gene ambiguous. The CDR3 nucleotides read TGTGCCAGCTCACCTTCTGACCAGGGCAATCAGCCCCAGCATTTT. This encodes CASSPSDQGNQPQHF.